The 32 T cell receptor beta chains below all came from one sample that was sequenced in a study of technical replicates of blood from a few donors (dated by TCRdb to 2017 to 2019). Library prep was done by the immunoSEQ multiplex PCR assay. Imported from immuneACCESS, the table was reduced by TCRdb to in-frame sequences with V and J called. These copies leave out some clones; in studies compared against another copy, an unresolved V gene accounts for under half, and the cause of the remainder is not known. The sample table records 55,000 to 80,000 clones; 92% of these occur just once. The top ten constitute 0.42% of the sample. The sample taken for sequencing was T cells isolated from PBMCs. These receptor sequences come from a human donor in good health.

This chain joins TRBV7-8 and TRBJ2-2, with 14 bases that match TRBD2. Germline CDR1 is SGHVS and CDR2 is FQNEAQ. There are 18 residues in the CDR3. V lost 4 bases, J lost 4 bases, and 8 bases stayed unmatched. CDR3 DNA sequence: TGTGCCAGCAGCTGGGGACTAGCGGGAGCGGATAGCACCGGGGAGCTGTTTTTT. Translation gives CASSWGLAGADSTGELFF.

The CDR3 nucleotides read TGTGCCAGCAGCCCAGGCGGTAGCGGGAACACATACGAGCAGTACTTC. It specifies CASSPGGSGNTYEQYF. This chain uses TRBV9 with TRBJ2-7; 8 bases map to TRBD2. CDR3 size: 16 residues. V shed 4 bases, J shed 4 bases, and the junction held 13 bases outside the gene matches. Per germline, CDR1 SGDLS and CDR2 YYNGEE.

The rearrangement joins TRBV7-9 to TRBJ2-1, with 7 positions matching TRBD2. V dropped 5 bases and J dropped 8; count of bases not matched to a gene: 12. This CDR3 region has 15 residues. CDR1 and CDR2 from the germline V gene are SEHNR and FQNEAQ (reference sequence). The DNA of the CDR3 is TGTGCCAGCAGCCCAGGACTAGTGAAGGTAGATGAGCAGTTCTTC. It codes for CASSPGLVKVDEQFF.

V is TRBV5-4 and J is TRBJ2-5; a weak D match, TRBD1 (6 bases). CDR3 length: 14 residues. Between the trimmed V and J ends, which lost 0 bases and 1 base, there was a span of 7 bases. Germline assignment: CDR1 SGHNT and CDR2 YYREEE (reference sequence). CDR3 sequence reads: CASSLAGVQETQYF. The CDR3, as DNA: TGTGCCAGCAGCTTGGCAGGGGTCCAAGAGACCCAGTACTTC.

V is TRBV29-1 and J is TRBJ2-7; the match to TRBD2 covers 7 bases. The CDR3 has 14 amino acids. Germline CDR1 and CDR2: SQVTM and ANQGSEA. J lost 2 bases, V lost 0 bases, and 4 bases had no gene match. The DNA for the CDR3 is TGCAGCGTTGAAGAGACGAGCGGGACCTACGAGCAGTACTTC. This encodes CSVEETSGTYEQYF.

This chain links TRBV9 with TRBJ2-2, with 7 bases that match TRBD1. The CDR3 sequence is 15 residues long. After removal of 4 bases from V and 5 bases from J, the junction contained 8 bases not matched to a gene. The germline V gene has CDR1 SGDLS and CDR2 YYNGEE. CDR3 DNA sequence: TGTGCCAGCAGCCCGACGACAGGGTGGACCGGGGAGCTGTTTTTT. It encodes CASSPTTGWTGELFF.

DNA of the CDR3: TGCGCCAGCAGCCCTATTGACAGGGTGGCAGATACGCAGTATTTT. Its protein is CASSPIDRVADTQYF. This chain uses TRBV4-1 with TRBJ2-3; TRBD1 agrees at 7 bases. With V trimmed by 4 bases and J by 4 bases, 8 bases remained unmatched. CDR3 length equals 15 residues. CDR1 is MGHRA, CDR2 YSYEKL, per germline.

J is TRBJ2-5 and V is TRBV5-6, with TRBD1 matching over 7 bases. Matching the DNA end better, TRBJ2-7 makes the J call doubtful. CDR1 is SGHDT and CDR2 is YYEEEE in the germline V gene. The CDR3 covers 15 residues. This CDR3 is CASSSRRGLLYEQYF. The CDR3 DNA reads TGTGCCAGCAGTTCACGTAGGGGGCTCTTATACGAGCAGTACTTC.

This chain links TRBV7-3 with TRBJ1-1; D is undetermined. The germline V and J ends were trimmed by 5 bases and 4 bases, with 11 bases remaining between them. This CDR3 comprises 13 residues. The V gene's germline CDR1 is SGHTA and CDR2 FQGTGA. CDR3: CASSPIGVTEAFF. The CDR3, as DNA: TGTGCCAGCAGCCCCATAGGAGTCACTGAAGCTTTCTTT.

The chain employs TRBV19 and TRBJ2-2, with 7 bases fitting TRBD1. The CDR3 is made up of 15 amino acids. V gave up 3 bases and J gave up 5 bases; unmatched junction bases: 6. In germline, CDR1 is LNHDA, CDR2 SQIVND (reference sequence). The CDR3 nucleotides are TGTGCCAGTAGTATTGACAGGGTGGGAACCGGGGAGCTGTTTTTT. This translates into CASSIDRVGTGELFF.

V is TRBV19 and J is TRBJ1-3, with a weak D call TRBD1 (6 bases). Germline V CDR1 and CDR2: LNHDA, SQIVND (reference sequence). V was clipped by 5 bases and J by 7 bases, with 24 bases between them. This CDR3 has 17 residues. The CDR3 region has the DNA TGTGCCAGTAGTGCCAGAGAAGGGCAGGGGAATGTCAACACCATATATTTT. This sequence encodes CASSAREGQGNVNTIYF.

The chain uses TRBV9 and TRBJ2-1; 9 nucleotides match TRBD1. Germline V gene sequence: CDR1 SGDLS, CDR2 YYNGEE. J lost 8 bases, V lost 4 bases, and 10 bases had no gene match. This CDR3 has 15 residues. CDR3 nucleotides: TGTGCCAGCAGCCCACTACAGGGGGCGCTGCATGAGCAGTTCTTC. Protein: CASSPLQGALHEQFF.

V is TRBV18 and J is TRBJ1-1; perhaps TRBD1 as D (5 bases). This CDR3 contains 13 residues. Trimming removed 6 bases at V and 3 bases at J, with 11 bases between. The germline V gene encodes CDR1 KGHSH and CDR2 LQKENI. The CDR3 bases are TGTGCCAGCTCCCCCGTCAGGGACACTGAAGCTTTCTTT. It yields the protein CASSPVRDTEAFF.

The CDR3 nucleotides are TGTGCCAGCAGTTTGGGACTAGCGGATCTCTCTAGCACAGATACGCAGTATTTT. It is translated as CASSLGLADLSSTDTQYF. This chain links TRBV27 with TRBJ2-3, with TRBD2 identical over 11 bases. The CDR3 spans 18 residues. CDR1 is MNHEY, CDR2 SMNVEV, per germline (reference sequence). The J segment lost 0 bases and the V segment lost 3 bases, leaving 8 bases of the junction unmatched.

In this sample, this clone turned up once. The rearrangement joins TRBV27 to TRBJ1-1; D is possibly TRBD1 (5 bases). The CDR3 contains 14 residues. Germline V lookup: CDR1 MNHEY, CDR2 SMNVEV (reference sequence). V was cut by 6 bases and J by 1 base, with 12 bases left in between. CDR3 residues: CASRRITGNTEAFF. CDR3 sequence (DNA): TGTGCCAGCAGACGAATTACAGGGAACACTGAAGCTTTCTTT.

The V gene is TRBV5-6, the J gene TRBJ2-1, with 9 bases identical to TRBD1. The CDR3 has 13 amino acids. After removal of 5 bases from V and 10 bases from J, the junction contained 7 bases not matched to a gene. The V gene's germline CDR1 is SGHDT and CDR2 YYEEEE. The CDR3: CASSSQGAWEQFF. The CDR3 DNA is TGTGCCAGCAGTTCACAGGGGGCCTGGGAGCAGTTCTTC.

CDR3 loop: CASSITGQETQYF. CDR3 coding DNA: TGTGCCAGTAGTATAACAGGTCAAGAGACCCAGTACTTC. The chain carries TRBV19 and TRBJ2-5; a possible D gene is TRBD1 (5 bases). V was trimmed by 2 bases and J by 2 bases, leaving 6 bases between them. This CDR3 has 13 residues. The germline CDR1 and CDR2 sequences are LNHDA and SQIVND (reference sequence).

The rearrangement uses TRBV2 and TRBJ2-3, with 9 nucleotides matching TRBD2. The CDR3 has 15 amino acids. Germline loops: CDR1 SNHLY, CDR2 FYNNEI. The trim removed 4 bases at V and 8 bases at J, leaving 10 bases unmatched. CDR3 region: CASSGSGSGFITQYF. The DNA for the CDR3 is TGTGCCAGCAGTGGTAGCGGGAGTGGGTTCATTACGCAGTATTTT.

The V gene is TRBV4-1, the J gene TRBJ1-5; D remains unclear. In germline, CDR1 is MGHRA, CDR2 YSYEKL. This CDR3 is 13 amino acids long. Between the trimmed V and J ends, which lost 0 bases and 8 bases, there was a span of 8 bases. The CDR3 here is CASSQDQVKPQHF. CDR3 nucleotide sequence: TGCGCCAGCAGCCAAGATCAGGTCAAGCCCCAGCATTTT.

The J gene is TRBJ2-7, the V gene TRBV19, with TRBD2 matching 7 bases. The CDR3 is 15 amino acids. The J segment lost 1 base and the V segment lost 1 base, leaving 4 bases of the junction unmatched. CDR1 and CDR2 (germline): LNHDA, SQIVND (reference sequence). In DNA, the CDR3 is TGTGCCAGTAGTATAGGGGCGGGACTATCCTACGAGCAGTACTTC. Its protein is CASSIGAGLSYEQYF.

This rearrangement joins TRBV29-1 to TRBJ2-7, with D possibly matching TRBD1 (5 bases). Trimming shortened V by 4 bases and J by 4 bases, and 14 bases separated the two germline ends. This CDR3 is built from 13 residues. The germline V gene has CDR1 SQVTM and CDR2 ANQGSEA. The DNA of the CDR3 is TGCAGCGTTGGAGCCGCAGGGAAGTACGAGCAGTACTTC. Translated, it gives CSVGAAGKYEQYF.

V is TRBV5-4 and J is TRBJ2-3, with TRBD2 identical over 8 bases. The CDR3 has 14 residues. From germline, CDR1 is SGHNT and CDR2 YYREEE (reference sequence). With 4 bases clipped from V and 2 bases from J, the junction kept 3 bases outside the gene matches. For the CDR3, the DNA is TGTGCCAGCAGCCGCGGGAGGAACACAGATACGCAGTATTTT. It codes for CASSRGRNTDTQYF.

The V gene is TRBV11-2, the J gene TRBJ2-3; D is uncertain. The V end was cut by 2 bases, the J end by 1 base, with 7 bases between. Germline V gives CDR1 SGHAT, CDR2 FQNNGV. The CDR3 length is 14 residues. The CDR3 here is CASSLRSGTDTQYF. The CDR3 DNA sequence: TGTGCCAGCAGCTTACGTTCCGGCACAGATACGCAGTATTTT.

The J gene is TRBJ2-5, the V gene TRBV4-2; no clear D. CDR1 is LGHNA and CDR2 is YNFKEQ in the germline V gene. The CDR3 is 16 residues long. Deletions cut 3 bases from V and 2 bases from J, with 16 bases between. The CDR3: CASSQGTASEQETQYF. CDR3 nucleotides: TGTGCCAGCAGCCAGGGTACAGCTTCCGAACAAGAGACCCAGTACTTC.

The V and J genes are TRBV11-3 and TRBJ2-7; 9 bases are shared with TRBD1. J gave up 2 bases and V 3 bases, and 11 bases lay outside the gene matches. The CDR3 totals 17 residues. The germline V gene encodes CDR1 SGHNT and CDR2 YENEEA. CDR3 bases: TGTGCCAGCAGCTTCTACAGGGGGCGTTACGAGGCCTACGAGCAGTACTTC. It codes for CASSFYRGRYEAYEQYF.

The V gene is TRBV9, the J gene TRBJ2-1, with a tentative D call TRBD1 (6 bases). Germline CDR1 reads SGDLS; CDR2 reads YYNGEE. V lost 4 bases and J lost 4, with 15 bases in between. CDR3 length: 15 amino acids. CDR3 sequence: CASSSLRDIYNEQFF. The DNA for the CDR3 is TGTGCCAGCAGCAGCCTTAGGGACATTTACAATGAGCAGTTCTTC.

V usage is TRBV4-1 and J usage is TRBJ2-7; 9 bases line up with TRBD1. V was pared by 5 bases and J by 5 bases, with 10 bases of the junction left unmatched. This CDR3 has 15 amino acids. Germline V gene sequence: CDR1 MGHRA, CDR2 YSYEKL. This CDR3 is CASSWAGTGINEQYF. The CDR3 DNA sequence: TGCGCCAGCAGCTGGGCCGGGACAGGGATCAACGAGCAGTACTTC.

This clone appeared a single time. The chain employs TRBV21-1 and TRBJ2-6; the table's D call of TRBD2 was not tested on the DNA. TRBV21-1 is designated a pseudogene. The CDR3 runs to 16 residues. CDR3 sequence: CASSNSLSSGANVLTF. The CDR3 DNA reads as TGTGCCAGCAGCAATAGTTTAAGCTCTGGGGCCAACGTCCTGACTTTC.

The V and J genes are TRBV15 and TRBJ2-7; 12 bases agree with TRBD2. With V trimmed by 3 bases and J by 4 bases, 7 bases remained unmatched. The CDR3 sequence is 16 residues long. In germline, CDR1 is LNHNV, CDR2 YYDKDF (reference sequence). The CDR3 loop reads CATSSGVTSGRYEQYF. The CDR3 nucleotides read TGTGCCACCAGCAGTGGAGTTACTAGCGGGAGGTACGAGCAGTACTTC. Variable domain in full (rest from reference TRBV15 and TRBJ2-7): DAMVIQNPRYQVTQFGKPVTLSCSQTLNHNVMYWYQQKSSQAPKLLFHYYDKDFNNEADTPDNFQSRRPNTSFCFLDIRSPGLGDTAMYLCATSSGVTSGRYEQYFGPGTRLTVT.

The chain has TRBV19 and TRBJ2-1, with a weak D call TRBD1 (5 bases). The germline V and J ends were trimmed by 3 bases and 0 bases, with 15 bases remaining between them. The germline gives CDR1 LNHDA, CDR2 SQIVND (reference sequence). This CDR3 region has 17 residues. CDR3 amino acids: CASSMGPALSSYNEQFF. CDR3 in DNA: TGTGCCAGTAGTATGGGGCCAGCTCTGAGCTCCTACAATGAGCAGTTCTTC. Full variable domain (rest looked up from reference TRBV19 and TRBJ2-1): DGGITQSPKYLFRKEGQNVTLSCEQNLNHDAMYWYRQDPGQGLRLIYYSQIVNDFQKGDIAEGYSVSREKKESFPLTVTSAQKNPTAFYLCASSMGPALSSYNEQFFGPGTRLTVL.

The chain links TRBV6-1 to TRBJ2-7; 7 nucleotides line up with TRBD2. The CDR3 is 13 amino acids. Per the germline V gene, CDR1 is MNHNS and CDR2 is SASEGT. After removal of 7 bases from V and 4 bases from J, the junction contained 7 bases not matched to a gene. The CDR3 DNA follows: TGTGCCAGCACGCGGGAGCTAGGGTACGAGCAGTACTTC. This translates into CASTRELGYEQYF.

The CDR3 bases are TGCGCCAGCAGCCCGACAGGGAACCTTAACGAGCAGTACTTC. It translates to CASSPTGNLNEQYF. This chain uses TRBV5-1 with TRBJ2-7; 7 positions agree with TRBD1. This CDR3 is 14 amino acids long. The V gene end was trimmed by 4 bases and the J gene end by 5 bases; junction bases not matched to a gene: 9. Germline V lookup: CDR1 SGHRS, CDR2 YFSETQ.